Below, one TCR beta chain is given with its context. Its antigen is undetermined. The data belong to a study of cytomegalovirus exposure and HLA in healthy donors. Looked up from germline, CDR1 is MDHEN and CDR2 is SYDVKM. CDR3 length: 17 amino acids. Trimming left V 5 bases short and J 1 base short, with 18 bases between. Whole-study findings and limits: Later work found most CMV-associated TCR beta chains apparently HLA-restricted. In an earlier analysis, most TCR beta V segments were productive about 87% or about 30% of the time.

Primers: 60 Vbeta forward and 13 Jbeta reverse. The assay was immunoSEQ multiplex PCR, and TCRdb's table has in-frame clones only and misses some. The sample has about 220,000 clones, more than 65% seen once; the top ten hold 1.8%. The chain employs TRBV28 and TRBJ2-4; TRBD1 might be the D (5 bases). This TCR derives from a woman in her twenties or thirties in good health and CMV-seronegative. Sequences were obtained from PBMCs. The CDR3, as DNA: TGTGCCAGCAGTCCTCTCCGACAGTTACGTGCCAAAAACATTCAGTACTTC. Encoded protein: CASSPLRQLRAKNIQYF.